Below, one TCR beta chain is given with its context. The CDR3 has 12 residues. The V end lost 10 bases, the J end lost 5 bases, and 12 bases lay between the germline ends. The germline V gene has CDR1 MNHEY and CDR2 SVGAGI. TCRdb's table, derived via immunoSEQ multiplex PCR, lists solely in-frame clones and lacks some. The profile covers 350,000 to 450,000 clones, with approximately 92% appearing a single time and around 6.5% taken by the ten largest. These data are taken from a study of control samples from healthy donors and cancer patients. This TCR derives from a man aged 40-49 years with head and neck cancer. Sequencing was done on a sample of PBMCs. The chain links TRBV6-5 to TRBJ1-5; maybe TRBD1 (5 bases). CDR3 coding DNA: TGTGCCACCACCGGGGGAGATCAGCCCCAGCATTTT. Protein: CATTGGDQPQHF.